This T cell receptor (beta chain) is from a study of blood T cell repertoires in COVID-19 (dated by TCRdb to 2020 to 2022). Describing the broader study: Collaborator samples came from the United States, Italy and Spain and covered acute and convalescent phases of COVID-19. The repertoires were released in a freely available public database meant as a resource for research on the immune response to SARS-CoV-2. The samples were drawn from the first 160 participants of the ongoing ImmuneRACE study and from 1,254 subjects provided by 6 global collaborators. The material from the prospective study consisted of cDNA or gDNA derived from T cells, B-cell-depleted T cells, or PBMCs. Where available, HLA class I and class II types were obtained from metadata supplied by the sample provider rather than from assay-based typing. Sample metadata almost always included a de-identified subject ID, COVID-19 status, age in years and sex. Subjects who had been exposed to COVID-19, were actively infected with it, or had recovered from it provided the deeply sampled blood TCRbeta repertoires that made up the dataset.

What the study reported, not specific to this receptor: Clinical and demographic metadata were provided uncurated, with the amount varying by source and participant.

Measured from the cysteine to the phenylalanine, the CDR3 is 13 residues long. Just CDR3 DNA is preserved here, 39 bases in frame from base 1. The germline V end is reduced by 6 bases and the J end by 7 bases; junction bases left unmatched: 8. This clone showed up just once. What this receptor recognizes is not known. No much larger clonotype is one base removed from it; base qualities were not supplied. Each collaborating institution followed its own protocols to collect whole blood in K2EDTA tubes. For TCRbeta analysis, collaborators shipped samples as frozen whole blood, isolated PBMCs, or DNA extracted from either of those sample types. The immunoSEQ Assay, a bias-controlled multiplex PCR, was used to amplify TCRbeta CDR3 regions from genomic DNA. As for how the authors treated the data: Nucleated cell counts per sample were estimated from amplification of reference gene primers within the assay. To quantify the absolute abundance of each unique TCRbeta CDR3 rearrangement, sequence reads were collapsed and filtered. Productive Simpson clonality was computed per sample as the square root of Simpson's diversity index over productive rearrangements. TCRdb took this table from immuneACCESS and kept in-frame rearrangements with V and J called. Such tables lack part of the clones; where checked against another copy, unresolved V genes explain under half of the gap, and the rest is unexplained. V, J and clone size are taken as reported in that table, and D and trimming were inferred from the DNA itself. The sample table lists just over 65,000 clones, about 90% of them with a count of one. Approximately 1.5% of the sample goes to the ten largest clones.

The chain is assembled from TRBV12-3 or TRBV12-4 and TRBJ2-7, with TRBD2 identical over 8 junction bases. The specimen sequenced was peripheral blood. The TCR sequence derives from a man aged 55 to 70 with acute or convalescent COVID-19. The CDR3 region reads CASSLPGGVEQYF. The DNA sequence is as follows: TGTGCCAGCAGCTTACCGGGAGGGGTTGAGCAGTACTTC.